Following are 14 T cell receptor beta chains from one sample sequenced in a study of T cell changes during pregnancy in multiple sclerosis. Using immunoSEQ multiplex PCR, the repertoire was profiled, and TCRdb retains in-frame clones only, with some absent. The repertoire consists of about 100,000 clones, with 90% to 95% occurring once and the leading ten covering less than 4%. The material sequenced was peripheral blood, taken after pregnancy. Receptors were obtained from a female donor with multiple sclerosis, enrolled in a pregnancy study.

The gene calls are TRBV20-1 and TRBJ1-1; TRBD1 matches 7 bases. With V trimmed by 4 bases and J by 11 bases, 7 bases remained unmatched. The CDR3 contains 11 residues. The germline V gene has CDR1 DFQATT and CDR2 SNEGSKA (reference sequence). The CDR3 loop is CSAIGTEGAFF. CDR3 nucleotides: TGCAGTGCTATAGGGACAGAGGGGGCTTTCTTT.

The chain uses TRBV2 and TRBJ2-4; 7 bases line up with TRBD2. The trim removed 1 base at V and 7 bases at J, leaving 4 bases unmatched. There are 14 residues in the CDR3. Germline assignment: CDR1 SNHLY and CDR2 FYNNEI. The CDR3 here is CASSEGGGWNIQYF. For the CDR3, the DNA is TGTGCCAGCAGTGAAGGCGGGGGTTGGAACATTCAGTACTTC.

The chain couples TRBV7-6 to TRBJ1-1; D may be TRBD1 (6 bases). The ends were cut back, 2 bases at V and 3 bases at J, with 7 bases in the middle. CDR3 size: 13 residues. Germline CDR1 reads SGHVS; CDR2 reads FNYEAQ. In nucleotides, the CDR3 is TGTGCCAGCAGCTTAAGACAGGACACTGAAGCTTTCTTT. This gives the protein CASSLRQDTEAFF.

This rearrangement joins TRBV6-1 to TRBJ1-1; D remains unclear. Between the trimmed V and J ends, which lost 10 bases and 1 base, there was a span of 19 bases. The germline V gene has CDR1 MNHNS and CDR2 SASEGT. This CDR3 has 15 amino acids. This CDR3 is CATPSLGARNTEAFF. In DNA form, the CDR3 reads TGTGCCACCCCCTCGTTGGGAGCAAGGAACACTGAAGCTTTCTTT.

J is TRBJ1-3 and V is TRBV5-1, with a possible D match to TRBD1 (6 bases). Germline CDR1 is SGHRS and CDR2 is YFSETQ. V shed 4 bases and J shed 0 bases, with 11 bases lying between them. The CDR3 spans 15 residues. The DNA for the CDR3 is TGCGCCAGCAGCCCACAGGGTTTCTCTGGAAACACCATATATTTT. Protein sequence: CASSPQGFSGNTIYF.

The rearrangement joins TRBV5-4 to TRBJ1-5; D is possibly TRBD1 (6 bases). The CDR3 sequence is 12 residues long. The V gene's germline CDR1 is SGHNT and CDR2 YYREEE (reference sequence). V was clipped by 9 bases and J by 4 bases, with 11 bases between them. The CDR3 loop reads CATSQGNQPQHF. CDR3 DNA: TGTGCCACGAGTCAGGGGAATCAGCCCCAGCATTTT. Full variable domain (rest looked up from reference TRBV5-4 and TRBJ1-5): ETGVTQSPTHLIKTRGQQVTLRCSSQSGHNTVSWYQQALGQGPQFIFQYYREEENGRGNFPPRFSGLQFPNYSSELNVNALELDDSALYLCATSQGNQPQHFGDGTRLSIL.

This sequence joins TRBV7-9 and TRBJ1-2; 7 positions agree with TRBD1. The germline gives CDR1 SEHNR, CDR2 FQNEAQ (reference sequence). The length of the CDR3 is 12 residues. J lost 8 bases, V lost 5 bases, and 5 bases had no gene match. CDR3 nucleotide sequence: TGTGCCAGCAGCCCAGGACAGGAAGGCTACACCTTC. Protein: CASSPGQEGYTF.

J is TRBJ2-5 and V is TRBV5-1; D remains unclear. The CDR3 has 13 residues. Trimming pared 2 bases from V and 1 base from J, leaving 6 bases between. In germline, CDR1 is SGHRS, CDR2 YFSETQ. CDR3 coding DNA: TGCGCCAGCAGCTTCAGTGGCCAAGAGACCCAGTACTTC. Amino acid sequence: CASSFSGQETQYF. Drawing the rest from reference TRBV5-1 and TRBJ2-5, the complete variable domain is KAGVTQTPRYLIKTRGQQVTLSCSPISGHRSVSWYQQTPGQGLQFLFEYFSETQRNKGNFPGRFSGRQFSNSRSEMNVSTLELGDSALYLCASSFSGQETQYFGPGTRLLVL.

This sequence joins TRBV4-1 and TRBJ2-7, with TRBD2 matching 11 bases. The CDR3 has 14 residues. Germline CDR1 is MGHRA and CDR2 is YSYEKL. J was trimmed by 5 bases and V by 4 bases; bases with no gene match: 4. This CDR3 reads CASSLIAGGNEQYF. CDR3 sequence (DNA): TGCGCCAGCAGCCTAATAGCGGGGGGGAACGAGCAGTACTTC.

With respect to this clone: The junction and the germline gene differ at one end; a read error may be behind it. The CDR3 bases are TGTGCCAGCGGTTACTTGGGCTCCACCGGGGAGCTGTTTTTT. Protein sequence: CASGYLGSTGELFF. V usage is TRBV6-5 and J usage is TRBJ2-2; D gene unclear. Looked up from germline, CDR1 is MNHEY and CDR2 is SVGAGI. The CDR3 totals 14 residues.

This clone was observed a handful of times. Here the CDR3 reads CASSREDMNTEAFF. The CDR3 DNA is TGTGCCAGCAGTCGAGAGGACATGAACACTGAAGCTTTCTTT. The genes are TRBV6-6 and TRBJ1-1; tentative D call: TRBD1 (5 bases). The V end was cut by 5 bases, the J end by 0 bases, with 10 bases between. The CDR3 has 14 amino acids. Looked up from germline, CDR1 is MNHNY and CDR2 is SVGAGI (reference sequence).

This clone has a single count. The chain recombines TRBV5-1 with TRBJ2-7; the D gene is possibly TRBD2 (6 bases). The CDR3 has 16 residues. Looked up from germline, CDR1 is SGHRS and CDR2 is YFSETQ. V was pared by 0 bases and J by 4 bases, with 17 bases between. CDR3 residues: CASSLDGGKLSYEQYF. CDR3 DNA sequence: TGCGCCAGCAGCTTGGATGGGGGGAAACTTTCTTACGAGCAGTACTTC. Looking up the rest from reference TRBV5-1 and TRBJ2-7 gives the full variable domain: KAGVTQTPRYLIKTRGQQVTLSCSPISGHRSVSWYQQTPGQGLQFLFEYFSETQRNKGNFPGRFSGRQFSNSRSEMNVSTLELGDSALYLCASSLDGGKLSYEQYFGPGTRLTVT.

V usage is TRBV2 and J usage is TRBJ2-7; D might be TRBD1 (5 bases). V gave up 7 bases and J gave up 5 bases, with 15 bases separating them. The CDR3 totals 13 residues. Germline V gives CDR1 SNHLY, CDR2 FYNNEI. The CDR3 spells CASILQAPDEQYF. The CDR3 DNA reads as TGTGCCAGCATTTTACAGGCCCCCGACGAGCAGTACTTC.

This clone was counted once. This chain uses TRBV4-1 with TRBJ2-1, with D tentatively TRBD2 (7 bases). V gave up 4 bases and J gave up 0 bases, with 16 bases separating them. Germline CDR1 reads MGHRA; CDR2 reads YSYEKL. The CDR3 consists of 17 residues. The CDR3 DNA sequence: TGCGCCAGCAGCCCCCGGGGGGCACAGAGCTCCTACAATGAGCAGTTCTTC. Protein: CASSPRGAQSSYNEQFF.